Following are 30 T cell receptor beta chains from one sample sequenced in a study of T cells after yellow fever vaccination. TCRdb ran MiXCR on the 5' RACE reads and lists one entry per CDR3 protein. The data show 250,000 to 350,000 distinct CDR3 sequences, roughly 7% seen once. This material consisted of PBMCs, taken more than 40 days after the first yellow fever vaccination. The receptors were sampled from a young man who received the YFV17D yellow fever vaccine.

Comment on this clonotype: This may be a read error, as it is one base from a much larger clone. The rearrangement uses TRBV7-2 and TRBJ2-2; D is ambiguous. Trimming took 5 bases from V and 2 from J, leaving 6 bases between them. The CDR3 length is 13 residues. The germline gives CDR1 SGHTA, CDR2 FQGNSA. The CDR3 spells CTSSPLNTGELFF. As DNA, the CDR3 is TGTACCAGCAGCCCCTTAAACACCGGGGAGCTGTTTTTT.

V gene TRBV3-1 combines with J gene TRBJ1-6, with no clear D. Germline lookup yields CDR1 LGHDT and CDR2 YNNKEL (reference sequence). The CDR3 is made up of 15 amino acids. V was trimmed by 5 bases and J by 11 bases, leaving 19 bases between them. The CDR3 is CASSTTTLDAAPLHF. Written as DNA, the CDR3 is TGTGCCAGCAGCACAACAACGCTAGATGCGGCACCCCTCCACTTT. Based on the CDR3 plus reference TRBV3-1 and TRBJ1-6, the full variable domain is DTAVSQTPKYLVTQMGNDKSIKCEQNLGHDTMYWYKQDSKKFLKIMFSYNNKELIINETVPNRFSPKSPDKAHLNLHINSLELGDSAVYFCASSTTTLDAAPLHFGNGTRLTVT.

This clonotype was seen a handful of times. The chain links TRBV5-6 to TRBJ1-4; D may be TRBD1 (5 bases). CDR1 is SGHDT and CDR2 is YYEEEE in the germline V gene. Trimming took off 0 bases at V and 7 bases at J, with 10 bases between the two ends. This CDR3 is built from 14 residues. CDR3 DNA sequence: TGTGCCAGCAGCTTGGAGGCAGGGCGTGAAAAACTGTTTTTT. This sequence encodes CASSLEAGREKLFF.

The rearrangement links TRBV2 to TRBJ2-2; D is unresolved. This CDR3 region has 15 residues. V lost 8 bases to trimming and J lost 5 bases, with 18 bases between them. Germline values: CDR1 SNHLY, CDR2 FYNNEI. CDR3: CASSYPELTTGELFF. The DNA for the CDR3 is TGTGCCAGCTCGTATCCAGAGCTGACGACCGGGGAGCTGTTTTTT.

In its sample, this clonotype was seen a few times. The gene calls are TRBV7-2 and TRBJ2-5, with 7 bases matching TRBD2. Germline CDR1 and CDR2: SGHTA and FQGNSA. There are 14 residues in the CDR3. Trimming at V came to 5 bases and at J to 9 bases, leaving 12 bases not matched to a gene. The CDR3 loop is CASSPGRGKSAQYF. CDR3 in DNA: TGTGCCAGCAGCCCGGGGCGGGGGAAGTCGGCCCAGTACTTC.

This clonotype has more than one count but fewer than ten. The chain combines TRBV11-1 with TRBJ2-7; D ambiguous. The CDR3 has 12 residues. Trimming removed 5 bases at V and 3 bases at J, with 8 bases between. The germline V gene encodes CDR1 SGHAT and CDR2 FQDESV (reference sequence). CDR3 DNA sequence: TGTGCCAGCAGCGGCAGTTACTACGAGCAGTACGTC. Its translation: CASSGSYYEQYV.

The chain carries TRBV5-1 and TRBJ2-1; 8 bases agree with TRBD2. The CDR3 consists of 16 residues. Trimming took 4 bases from V and 7 from J; bases not matched to a gene: 13. CDR1 is SGHRS, CDR2 YFSETQ, per germline. In DNA, the CDR3 is TGCGCCAGCAGCCTTGCGGCACTAGCGGCTTTGAATGAGCAGTTCTTC. This translates into CASSLAALAALNEQFF.

The chain couples TRBV12-3 or TRBV12-4 to TRBJ2-7; no clear D gene. The CDR3 extends over 17 amino acids. Between the trimmed V and J ends, which lost 5 bases and 0 bases, there was a span of 20 bases. CDR3 region: CASSRTGPTSDSYEQYF. In DNA form, the CDR3 reads TGTGCCAGCAGTCGAACCGGGCCGACGTCAGACTCCTACGAGCAGTACTTC.

This clonotype has ten or more counts. The chain couples TRBV5-1 to TRBJ2-5; 7 bases align to TRBD1. Trimming cost V 4 bases and J 5 bases; bases outside gene matches: 5. CDR1 SGHRS and CDR2 YFSETQ come from the germline V gene. CDR3 length equals 13 residues. This CDR3 is CASSLGTDETQYF. CDR3 in DNA: TGCGCCAGCAGCCTGGGGACAGATGAGACCCAGTACTTC.

This clonotype has a handful of counts. The chain recombines TRBV25-1 with TRBJ1-6; TRBD1 aligns across 9 bases. Germline V gene data show CDR1 as MGHDK and CDR2 as SYGVNS. There are 19 residues in the CDR3. V lost 1 base, J lost 1 base, and 8 bases stayed unmatched. The CDR3 DNA is TGTGCCAGCAGTGAATCCCCGGGACAGGGTGGATCCTATAATTCACCCCTCCACTTT. Its translation is CASSESPGQGGSYNSPLHF. Together with reference TRBV25-1 and TRBJ1-6, the CDR3 gives the full variable domain: EADIYQTPRYLVIGTGKKITLECSQTMGHDKMYWYQQDPGMELHLIHYSYGVNSTEKGDLSSESTVSRIRTEHFPLTLESARPSHTSQYLCASSESPGQGGSYNSPLHFGNGTRLTVT.

This clonotype showed up many times. The gene calls are TRBV4-1 and TRBJ2-1, with D perhaps TRBD2 (7 bases). The germline CDR1 and CDR2 sequences are MGHRA and YSYEKL. V lost 2 bases, J lost 13 bases, and 18 bases lay in between. The CDR3 consists of 14 residues. The CDR3: CASSQPGGGGVQFF. The CDR3 DNA follows: TGCGCCAGCAGCCAACCGGGGGGCGGGGGAGTCCAGTTCTTC.

In this sample, this clonotype turned up many times. As DNA, the CDR3 is TGTGCCAGCAGTTTACAACTCAATCAGCCCCAGCATTTT. The encoded protein is CASSLQLNQPQHF. J is TRBJ1-5 and V is TRBV12-3 or TRBV12-4; no clear D. Trimming took off 2 bases at V and 3 bases at J, with 5 bases between the two ends. The CDR3 runs 13 residues.

This clonotype showed up many times. The chain employs TRBV20-1 and TRBJ2-2; 9 positions agree with TRBD2. The CDR3 extends over 17 amino acids. Germline loops: CDR1 DFQATT, CDR2 SNEGSKA (reference sequence). V trimming: 1 base; J trimming: 3 bases; junction bases outside the gene matches: 9. The DNA of the CDR3 is TGCAGTGCTAGAGGCCTTACTAGCGGGTACCACACCGGGGAGCTGTTTTTT. Translation: CSARGLTSGYHTGELFF.

The chain links TRBV24-1 to TRBJ2-1; D not resolved. Trimming shortened V by 2 bases and J by 5 bases, and 0 bases separated the two germline ends. Per the germline V gene, CDR1 is KGHDR and CDR2 is SFDVKD. The CDR3 is made up of 11 amino acids. CDR3 nucleotides: TGTGCCACCAGTGATTACAATGAGCAGTTCTTC. This sequence encodes CATSDYNEQFF.

This clonotype was seen only a few times. The chain uses TRBV7-9 and TRBJ1-5; D uncertain. CDR3 length: 14 residues. The germline gives CDR1 SEHNR, CDR2 FQNEAQ (reference sequence). V was trimmed by 5 bases and J by 0 bases, leaving 8 bases between them. CDR3 amino acids: CASSLTASNQPQHF. The CDR3 DNA reads as TGTGCCAGCAGCCTGACGGCTAGCAATCAGCCCCAGCATTTT.

This clonotype was picked up a small number of times. Here the CDR3 reads CSARDSQGLYEQYV. In DNA, the CDR3 is TGCAGTGCTAGAGATTCGCAGGGCCTCTACGAGCAGTACGTC. The chain employs TRBV20-1 and TRBJ2-7; D is perhaps TRBD1 (5 bases). There are 14 residues in the CDR3. Per the germline V gene, CDR1 is DFQATT and CDR2 is SNEGSKA (reference sequence). V was pared by 0 bases and J by 3 bases, with 12 bases between.

The chain carries TRBV29-1 and TRBJ1-2; no definite D call. V shed 3 bases and J shed 4 bases, with 21 bases lying between them. CDR1 and CDR2 (germline): SQVTM, ANQGSEA. The CDR3 is 16 residues long. CDR3 protein: CSVDGHTSPGGYGYTF. The CDR3 DNA follows: TGCAGCGTTGATGGCCACACATCGCCAGGCGGCTATGGCTACACCTTC.

This clonotype was detected only a few times. The rearrangement joins TRBV7-9 to TRBJ1-1; no firm D call. The germline V and J ends were trimmed by 0 bases and 0 bases, with 8 bases remaining between them. The V gene's germline CDR1 is SEHNR and CDR2 FQNEAQ (reference sequence). The CDR3 totals 15 residues. DNA of the CDR3: TGTGCCAGCAGCTTAGCGGAGACCTTGAACACTGAAGCTTTCTTT. Translating it yields CASSLAETLNTEAFF.

V is TRBV20-1 and J is TRBJ2-7; either TRBD1 or TRBD2 may fit D (5 bases each). The CDR3 loop spans 13 amino acids. V lost 0 bases and J 2 bases, leaving 8 bases between the germline ends. Per the germline V gene, CDR1 is DFQATT and CDR2 is SNEGSKA (reference sequence). The CDR3 sequence: CSARDGTPYEQYF. The CDR3 coding sequence is TGCAGTGCTAGAGACGGGACCCCCTACGAGCAGTACTTC.

This clonotype has more than one count but fewer than ten. The chain carries TRBV28 and TRBJ2-1; 11 bases are shared with TRBD2. Looked up from germline, CDR1 is MDHEN and CDR2 is SYDVKM. The V and J ends lost 3 bases and 3 bases, in that order; junction bases with no gene match: 10. The CDR3 is 18 residues long. The CDR3 sequence is CASSLGGLAVFGYNEQFF. The CDR3 DNA follows: TGTGCCAGCAGTTTGGGGGGACTAGCGGTCTTTGGCTACAATGAGCAGTTCTTC.

This clonotype was counted a few times. The genes are TRBV10-3 and TRBJ2-1, with D maybe TRBD2 (7 bases). CDR3 length: 15 amino acids. The V end was cut by 0 bases, the J end by 5 bases, with 11 bases between. The germline CDR1 and CDR2 sequences are ENHRY and SYGVKD. The CDR3 nucleotides are TGTGCCATCAGTGAGTCGGGGGGGCAGCACAATGAGCAGTTCTTC. It yields the protein CAISESGGQHNEQFF.

This chain joins TRBV7-9 and TRBJ2-7, with D possibly being TRBD1 or TRBD2 (5 bases each). Trimming cost V 0 bases and J 6 bases, with 18 bases left between them. There are 16 residues in the CDR3. The germline gives CDR1 SEHNR, CDR2 FQNEAQ (reference sequence). The CDR3 spells CASSLALTDPGLEQYF. For the CDR3, the DNA is TGTGCCAGCAGCTTAGCGTTAACAGACCCGGGGCTCGAGCAGTACTTC.

Only a few counts were recorded for this clonotype. The rearrangement uses TRBV7-9 and TRBJ1-2, with D possibly TRBD1 on 6 matching bases. The CDR3 sequence is 15 residues long. The V end was cut by 6 bases, the J end by 4 bases, with 18 bases between. Looked up from germline, CDR1 is SEHNR and CDR2 is FQNEAQ (reference sequence). The CDR3 nucleotides read TGTGCCAGCAGGCCGATGTCTGGGGGCGGCTATGGCTACACCTTC. Amino acids: CASRPMSGGGYGYTF.

This clonotype showed up just a few times. V usage is TRBV4-1 and J usage is TRBJ2-3; 7 nucleotides agree with TRBD1. CDR1 MGHRA and CDR2 YSYEKL come from the germline V gene. The CDR3 length is 15 residues. Unmatched junction bases numbered 7, after V lost 5 bases and J lost 2 bases. CDR3 in amino acids: CASSTRQGYTDTQYF. As DNA, the CDR3 is TGCGCCAGCAGCACCCGACAGGGCTACACAGATACGCAGTATTTT.

This clonotype has ten or more counts. The V gene is TRBV6-1, the J gene TRBJ2-5; 12 bases fit TRBD2. Germline-derived CDR1 and CDR2 are MNHNS and SASEGT. There are 15 residues in the CDR3. J was trimmed by 3 bases and V by 6 bases; bases with no gene match: 5. This CDR3 is CASSRTSGIKETQYF. The CDR3 DNA reads TGTGCCAGCAGCCGGACTAGCGGGATTAAAGAGACCCAGTACTTC.

The rearrangement uses TRBV4-3 and TRBJ1-5; D is unclear. Between the trimmed V and J ends, which lost 0 bases and 0 bases, there was a span of 6 bases. The CDR3 length is 15 residues. Germline CDR1 reads LGHNA; CDR2 reads YSLEER. The DNA for the CDR3 is TGCGCCAGCAGCCAAGATTGGGGTAGCAATCAGCCCCAGCATTTT. Translating it yields CASSQDWGSNQPQHF.

The genes are TRBV12-3 or TRBV12-4 and TRBJ2-2; D is uncertain. The V and J ends lost 7 bases and 6 bases respectively, with 18 bases between them. This CDR3 is built from 15 residues. The CDR3 DNA sequence: TGTGCCAGCACCTCCTGGCAGACGGCTGCCGGGGAGCTGTTTTTT. The encoded protein is CASTSWQTAAGELFF.

This chain uses TRBV4-1 with TRBJ2-1; D may be TRBD1 (5 bases). Germline V lookup: CDR1 MGHRA, CDR2 YSYEKL. Trimming took off 1 base at V and 4 bases at J, with 11 bases between the two ends. This CDR3 spans 15 amino acids. Here the CDR3 reads CASSQVWGTYNEQFF. The CDR3 DNA is TGCGCCAGCAGCCAAGTTTGGGGCACGTACAATGAGCAGTTCTTC.

The table lists this clonotype with a few counts. The rearrangement joins TRBV7-3 to TRBJ2-2; D call uncertain. Germline assignment: CDR1 SGHTA and CDR2 FQGTGA. This CDR3 is 14 amino acids long. The V and J ends lost 1 base and 6 bases respectively, with 9 bases between them. CDR3 sequence (DNA): TGTGCCAGCAGCTTAAGGGCGGCATCCGGGGAGCTGTTTTTT. Protein product: CASSLRAASGELFF.

This clonotype was counted a few times. V is TRBV3-1 and J is TRBJ2-7, with a weak D call TRBD2 (6 bases). Looked up from germline, CDR1 is LGHDT and CDR2 is YNNKEL (reference sequence). V gave up 4 bases and J gave up 6 bases, with 16 bases separating them. The CDR3 contains 14 residues. CDR3 loop: CASSPLARWTEQYF. The CDR3 nucleotides are TGTGCCAGCAGCCCCCTAGCGAGGTGGACCGAGCAGTACTTC.